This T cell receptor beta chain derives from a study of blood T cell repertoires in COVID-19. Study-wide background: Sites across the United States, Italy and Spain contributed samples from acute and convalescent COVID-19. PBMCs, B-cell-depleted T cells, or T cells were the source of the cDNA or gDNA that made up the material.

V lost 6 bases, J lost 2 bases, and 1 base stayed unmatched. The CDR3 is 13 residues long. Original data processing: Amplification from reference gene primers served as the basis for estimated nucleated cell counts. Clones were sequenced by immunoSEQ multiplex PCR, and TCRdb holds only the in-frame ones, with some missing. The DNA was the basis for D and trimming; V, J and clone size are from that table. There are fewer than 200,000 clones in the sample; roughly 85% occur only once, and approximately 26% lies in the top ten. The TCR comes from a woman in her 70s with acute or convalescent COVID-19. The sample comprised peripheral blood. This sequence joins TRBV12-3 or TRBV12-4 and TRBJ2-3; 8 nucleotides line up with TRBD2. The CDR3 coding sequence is TGTGCCAGCAGCGGGAGGGACACAGATACGCAGTATTTT. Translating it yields CASSGRDTDTQYF.